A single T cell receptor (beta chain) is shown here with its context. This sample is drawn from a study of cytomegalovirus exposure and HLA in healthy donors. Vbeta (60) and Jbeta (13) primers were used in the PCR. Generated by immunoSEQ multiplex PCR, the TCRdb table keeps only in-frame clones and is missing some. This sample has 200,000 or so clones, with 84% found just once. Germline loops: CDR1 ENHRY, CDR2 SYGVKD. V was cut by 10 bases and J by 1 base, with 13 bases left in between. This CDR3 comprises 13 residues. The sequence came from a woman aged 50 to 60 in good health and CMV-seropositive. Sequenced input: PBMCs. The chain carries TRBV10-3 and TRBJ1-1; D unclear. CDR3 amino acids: CATQEVPNTEAFF. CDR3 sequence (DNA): TGTGCCACCCAAGAGGTGCCGAACACTGAAGCTTTCTTT.